Listed below are T cell receptor beta chains from one sample, sequenced in a study of neoadjuvant anti-PD-1 for oral cavity cancer. This table comes from immunoSEQ multiplex PCR, and its TCRdb copy is limited to in-frame clones, with some not included. The sample includes 20,000 to 25,000 clones, 35% to 50% of them seen just once. The sequencing used tumor tissue, collected after nivolumab (anti-PD-1) treatment. These receptors were obtained from a person aged 35-79 years with oral cavity squamous cell carcinoma. Both conserved end residues are part of each CDR3. A D gene is named only where the DNA matches it firmly. Size tells how often a clone was seen (once, few, many) or the class of an expanded clone, and some rows leave it out.

NA	TRBV14	TRBJ1-6	NA	TGTGCCAGCAGCCTACCGGTGAATAATTCACCCCTCCACTTT	CASSLPVNNSPLHF
NA	TRBV7-9	TRBJ2-1	TRBD1	TGTGCCAGCAGCTTCGACAGGGGCTCCTACAATGAGCAGTTCTTC	CASSFDRGSYNEQFF
few	TRBV6-1	TRBJ2-2	NA	TGTGCCACCTCCACGACAGGCCCCGGGGAGCTGTTTTTT	CATSTTGPGELFF
NA	TRBV5-6	TRBJ2-1	NA	TGTGCCAGCAGCTTGTATGGGGGCGCGAACACACACAATGAGCAGTTCTTC	CASSLYGGANTHNEQFF
few	TRBV10-3	TRBJ2-5	NA	TGTGCCATCAAGCCCGGGGGATCTCAAGAGACCCAGTACTTC	CAIKPGGSQETQYF
few	TRBV19	TRBJ2-7	TRBD1	TGTGCCAGTAGTACCGGGGACAGGGTCAGCTTCGGCGAGCAGTACTTC	CASSTGDRVSFGEQYF
few	TRBV7-3	TRBJ2-7	TRBD1	TGTGCCAGCAGCCCGGACAGGGGCGATGCCTACGAGCAGTACTTC	CASSPDRGDAYEQYF
NA	TRBV28	TRBJ2-5	NA	TGTGCCAGCAGCCCACGACAAGGACGCGAGACCCAGTACTTC	CASSPRQGRETQYF
few	TRBV7-2	TRBJ2-1	TRBD1	TGTGCCAGCAGCCCCGGCGGGACAGGGTATCCTGAGCAGTTCTTC	CASSPGGTGYPEQFF
many	TRBV7-2	TRBJ1-1	NA	TGTGCCAGCAGCTTAAGTAGGAACACTGAAGCTTTCTTT	CASSLSRNTEAFF
NA	TRBV9	TRBJ2-1	NA	TGTGCCAGCAGCCCCGGGGGGCCCTCCTACAATGAGCAGTTCTTC	CASSPGGPSYNEQFF
many	TRBV30	TRBJ1-5	NA	TGTGCCTGGAGTAAAGGGGTCGGGAGTCAGCCCCAGCATTTT	CAWSKGVGSQPQHF
few	TRBV11-2	TRBJ1-2	NA	TGTGCCAGCAGCCCGGAGGGGGACGCCTCTTTCTATGGCTACACCTTC	CASSPEGDASFYGYTF
NA	TRBV4-2	TRBJ2-2	NA	TGTGCCAGCAGCCAATTGCACACCGGGGAGCTGTTTTTT	CASSQLHTGELFF
medium-sized	TRBV27	TRBJ2-2	TRBD1	TGTGCCAGCAGTCCCCGCCCAGGGACAGTTAGCACCGGGGAGCTGTTTTTT	CASSPRPGTVSTGELFF
NA	TRBV7-8	TRBJ2-6	NA	TGTGCCAGCAGCCCCGACAGCTATACTTGGGGGGCCAACGTCCTGACTTTC	CASSPDSYTWGANVLTF
NA	TRBV6-6	TRBJ1-5	TRBD1	TGTGCCAGCAGACGAACAGGGGGAGGCAATCAGCCCCAGCATTTT	CASRRTGGGNQPQHF
few	TRBV28	TRBJ1-5	TRBD1	TGTGCCAGCCTCGACAGGGGATACAATCAGCCCCAGCATTTT	CASLDRGYNQPQHF
medium-sized	TRBV7-9	TRBJ2-7	NA	TGTGCCAGCACCCCCGAGGGGTACGAGCAGTACTTC	CASTPEGYEQYF
NA	TRBV5-6	TRBJ2-5	NA	TGTGCCAGCAGCTTGGCGGGTAAAGAGACCCAGTACTTC	CASSLAGKETQYF
NA	TRBV4-3	TRBJ2-7	TRBD1	TGCGCCAGCAGCCATAGACAGGGTGACGAGCAGTACTTC	CASSHRQGDEQYF
NA	TRBV7-2	TRBJ1-5	NA	TGTGCCAGCAGCTTAGTGGGGCAGGGGTATCAGCCCCAGCATTTT	CASSLVGQGYQPQHF
NA	TRBV7-2	TRBJ1-1	NA	TGTGCCAGCAGTCCGGTCGGTAGTTTGGGGAGTACTGAAGCTTTCTTT	CASSPVGSLGSTEAFF
NA	TRBV4-1	TRBJ1-5	TRBD1	TGCGCCAGCAGCCAAGATCGGCCAGGGGGCGGACAGCCCCAGCATTTT	CASSQDRPGGGQPQHF
few	TRBV7-2	TRBJ2-3	TRBD2	TGTGCCAGCAGCTTGGTAGCGGGGCGGACAGATACGCAGTATTTT	CASSLVAGRTDTQYF
NA	TRBV11-3	TRBJ1-6	NA	TGTGCCAGCAGCTTAGAGATAGGTTATAATTCACCCCTCCACTTT	CASSLEIGYNSPLHF
NA	TRBV7-8	TRBJ2-3	TRBD1	TGTGCCAGCAGCTTAGGGGGACAGGGGCCCACAGATACGCAGTATTTT	CASSLGGQGPTDTQYF
few	TRBV7-9	TRBJ1-4	NA	TGTGCCAGCAGCCCCGGTGGACTTACAACTAATGAAAAACTGTTTTTT	CASSPGGLTTNEKLFF
once	TRBV6-1	TRBJ1-1	NA	TGTGCCAGCGGGGCCCAGGGATACACTGAAGCTTTCTTT	CASGAQGYTEAFF
NA	TRBV7-8	TRBJ2-7	TRBD1	TGTGCCAGCAGCAATAGGATAGGACAGGGCAAATCCTACGAGCAGTACTTC	CASSNRIGQGKSYEQYF
many	TRBV28	TRBJ1-6	NA	TGTGCCAGCAGTTTACCCCCTCCTGGGTCACCCCTCCACTTT	CASSLPPPGSPLHF
few	TRBV10-3	TRBJ2-2	NA	TGTGCCATCAGTGAGCCGGGGGAAGCCACCGGGGAGCTGTTTTTT	CAISEPGEATGELFF
NA	TRBV4-3	TRBJ2-7	TRBD2	TGCGCCAGCAGCCAAGAACTCGGGGGAGGGTCCTACGAGCAGTACTTC	CASSQELGGGSYEQYF
NA	TRBV7-2	TRBJ2-5	NA	TGTGCCAGCAGCTTAGTGGGCAGGCAAGAGACCCAGTACTTC	CASSLVGRQETQYF
NA	TRBV29-1	TRBJ2-2	NA	TGCAGCGTTGAAGAAGGGGTTCGCACCGGGGAGCTGTTTTTT	CSVEEGVRTGELFF
few	TRBV28	TRBJ2-5	TRBD2	TGTGCCAGCAGTTTATTGTCTAGCGGGGGACAAGAGACCCAGTACTTC	CASSLLSSGGQETQYF